This T cell receptor (beta chain) is drawn from a study of blood T cell repertoires in COVID-19. Study background: Some COVID-19 samples were acute and others convalescent; all came from the United States, Italy and Spain.

Individuals aged roughly 18 to 95 years were recruited from around 22 US areas. Allocation to cohorts depended on clinical history reported by the participants. Per the authors' pipeline: How many nucleated cells were present was estimated from reference gene primer amplification. The protocol was immunoSEQ multiplex PCR, while the TCRdb copy is restricted to in-frame clones and leaves out a portion. V, J and clone size were drawn from that table, and D and trimming were deduced from the DNA. The sample includes hundreds of thousands of clones, about 90% of them seen just once. As concerns this clone: Other DNA sequences in the sample encode the same CDR3.

Sample: PBMCs or T cells enriched from blood (not recorded which). This TCR was recovered from a woman aged 25-40 years with acute COVID-19.

CDR3 amino acids: CASSRRGNTGELFF. In DNA form, the CDR3 reads TGTGCCAGCAGCCGTAGGGGTAACACCGGGGAGCTGTTTTTT. This chain connects TRBV11-2 to TRBJ2-2, with D possibly matching TRBD1 (5 bases). The CDR3 has 14 residues. Germline CDR1 reads SGHAT; CDR2 reads FQNNGV. Trimming cost V 5 bases and J 2 bases, with 9 bases left between them.